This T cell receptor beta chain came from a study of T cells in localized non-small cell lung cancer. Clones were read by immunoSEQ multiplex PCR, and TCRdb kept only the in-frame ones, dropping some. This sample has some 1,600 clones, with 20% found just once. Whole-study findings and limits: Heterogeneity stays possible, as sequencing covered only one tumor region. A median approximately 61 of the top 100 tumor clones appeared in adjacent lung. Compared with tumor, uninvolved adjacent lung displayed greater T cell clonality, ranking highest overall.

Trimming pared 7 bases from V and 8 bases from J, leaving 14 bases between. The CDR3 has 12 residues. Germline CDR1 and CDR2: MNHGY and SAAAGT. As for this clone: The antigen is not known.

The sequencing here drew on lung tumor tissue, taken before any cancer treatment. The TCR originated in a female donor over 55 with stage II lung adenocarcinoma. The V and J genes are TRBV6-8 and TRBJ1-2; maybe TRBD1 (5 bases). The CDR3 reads CASTRRDGGYTF. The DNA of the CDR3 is TGTGCCAGCACCCGTCGGGACGGAGGCTACACCTTC.